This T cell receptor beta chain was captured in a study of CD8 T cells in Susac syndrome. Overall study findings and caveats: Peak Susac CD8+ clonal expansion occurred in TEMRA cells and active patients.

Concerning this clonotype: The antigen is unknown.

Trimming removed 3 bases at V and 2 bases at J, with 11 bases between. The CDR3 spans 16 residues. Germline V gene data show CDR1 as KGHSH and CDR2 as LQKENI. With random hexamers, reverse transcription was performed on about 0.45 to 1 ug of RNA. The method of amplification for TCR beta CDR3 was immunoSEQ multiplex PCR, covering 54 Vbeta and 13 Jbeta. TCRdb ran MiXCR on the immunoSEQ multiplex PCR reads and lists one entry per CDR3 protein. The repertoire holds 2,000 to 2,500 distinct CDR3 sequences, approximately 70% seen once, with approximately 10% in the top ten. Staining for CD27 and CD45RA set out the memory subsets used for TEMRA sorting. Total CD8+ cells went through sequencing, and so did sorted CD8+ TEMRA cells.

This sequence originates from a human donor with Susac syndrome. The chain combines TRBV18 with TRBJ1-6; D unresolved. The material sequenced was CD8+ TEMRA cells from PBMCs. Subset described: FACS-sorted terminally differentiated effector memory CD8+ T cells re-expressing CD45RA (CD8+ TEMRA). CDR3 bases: TGTGCCAGCTCACCGGAAGTTCATCCCTATAATTCACCCCTCCACTTT. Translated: CASSPEVHPYNSPLHF.